A single sample gave rise to the 12 T cell receptor beta chains below, sequenced in a study of blood T cell repertoires in COVID-19 (dated by TCRdb to the early 2020s). The library was built by means of the immunoSEQ multiplex PCR assay. TCRdb re-hosts the immuneACCESS table, in-frame sequences only. Its copies lack some clones; in the studies checked, an unresolved V gene accounts for under half of them, and the cause for the rest is not known. The sample table lists approximately 190,000 clones, 83% of them with a count of one. The leading ten clones occupy around 6.1% of the sample. Sample: peripheral blood. These receptors were obtained from a woman aged 40 to 49 with acute or convalescent COVID-19.

The gene calls are TRBV21-1 and TRBJ2-7; TRBD1 is the table's D call and was not checked against the DNA. TRBV21-1 is a pseudogene segment. The CDR3 contains 15 residues. The CDR3 DNA reads TGTGCCAGCAGCAAAGGAGGGACAGGGTACTACGAGCAGTACTTC. This translates into CASSKGGTGYYEQYF.

The V call is TRBV15, the J call TRBJ2-5; 7 nucleotides match TRBD2. This CDR3 spans 14 amino acids. V lost 8 bases to trimming and J lost 7 bases; unmatched junction nucleotides: 13. The germline V gene encodes CDR1 LNHNV and CDR2 YYDKDF (reference sequence). In DNA form, the CDR3 reads TGTGCCACCGGAGACAGACTAGCAACAAGGACCCAGTACTTC. It encodes CATGDRLATRTQYF.

The V gene is TRBV5-1, the J gene TRBJ2-3; TRBD1 matches at 9 bases. The ends lost 1 base at V and 5 bases at J; junction bases unmatched: 2. The CDR3 has 14 amino acids. Germline V gene sequence: CDR1 SGHRS, CDR2 YFSETQ. CDR3 bases: TGCGCCAGCAGCTTGTCGACAGGGGGAGATACGCAGTATTTT. Translation gives CASSLSTGGDTQYF.

This clone showed up just a few times. The chain combines TRBV30 with TRBJ2-7; TRBD1 agrees at 7 bases. The CDR3 has 12 residues. The V and J ends lost 5 bases and 3 bases, in that order; junction bases with no gene match: 4. CDR1 and CDR2 (germline): GTSNPN, SVGIG (reference sequence). CDR3 protein: CAWDSGGYEQYF. DNA of the CDR3: TGTGCCTGGGATTCAGGGGGCTACGAGCAGTACTTC. Full variable domain (outside the CDR3, taken from reference TRBV30 and TRBJ2-7): SQTIHQWPATLVQPVGSPLSLECTVEGTSNPNLYWYRQAAGRGLQLLFYSVGIGQISSEVPQNLSASRPQDRQFILSSKKLLLSDSGFYLCAWDSGGYEQYFGPGTRLTVT.

The V and J genes are TRBV5-6 and TRBJ1-2, with 9 bases aligning to TRBD1. The CDR3 extends over 17 amino acids. Unmatched junction bases numbered 12, after V lost 2 bases and J lost 4 bases. Germline-derived CDR1 and CDR2 are SGHDT and YYEEEE. Here the CDR3 DNA reads TGTGCCAGCAGCTTACCCGGGACAGGGTTCGAATCCTATGGCTACACCTTC. Translated: CASSLPGTGFESYGYTF.

This clone was observed once. The rearrangement links TRBV6-5 to TRBJ2-1; TRBD2 might be the D (5 bases). The CDR3 loop spans 12 amino acids. V shed 6 bases and J shed 15 bases, with 18 bases lying between them. CDR1 is MNHEY and CDR2 is SVGAGI in the germline V gene. CDR3 nucleotide sequence: TGTGCCAGCAGACCCAGAGGGTCCGGAGGGTTCTTC. This codes for CASRPRGSGGFF.

This chain's CDR3 is CAWRGGRNTEAFF. The DNA of the CDR3 is TGTGCCTGGAGAGGAGGACGAAACACTGAAGCTTTCTTT. This sequence joins TRBV30 and TRBJ1-1, with D uncertain. CDR1 and CDR2 from the germline V gene are GTSNPN and SVGIG (reference sequence). V lost 3 bases, J lost 2 bases, and 10 bases lay in between. This CDR3 has 13 amino acids.

The chain joins TRBV11-2 to TRBJ2-1, with 9 bases identical to TRBD2. CDR3 length: 14 residues. The germline V gene has CDR1 SGHAT and CDR2 FQNNGV. J gave up 7 bases and V 4 bases, and 5 bases lay outside the gene matches. The CDR3 DNA reads as TGTGCCAGCAGCTCAGGACTAGCGAGTAATGAGCAGTTCTTC. As protein: CASSSGLASNEQFF.

This chain joins TRBV3-1 (or the pseudogene TRBV3-2) and TRBJ1-1; TRBD1 might be the D (5 bases). Trimming stripped 3 bases from V and 5 bases from J, with 16 bases between. The germline CDR1 and CDR2 sequences are LGHDT and YNNKEL (reference sequence). The CDR3 length is 15 residues. CDR3 in amino acids: CASSQGGTLGTEAFF. For the CDR3, the DNA is TGTGCCAGCAGCCAGGGGGGTACTCTGGGTACTGAAGCTTTCTTT.

The chain joins TRBV30 to TRBJ2-1, with no clear D. The CDR3 totals 14 residues. Germline CDR1 and CDR2: GTSNPN and SVGIG (reference sequence). V lost 0 bases and J 0 bases, leaving 6 bases between the germline ends. Here the CDR3 reads CAWSVSASYNEQFF. The CDR3, as DNA: TGTGCCTGGAGTGTGAGCGCCTCCTACAATGAGCAGTTCTTC.

This clone was recorded a few times. The chain carries TRBV28 and TRBJ1-5; D is ambiguous. The germline V and J ends were trimmed by 4 bases and 6 bases, with 10 bases remaining between them. Germline CDR1 is MDHEN and CDR2 is SYDVKM. This CDR3 comprises 13 residues. The CDR3 sequence: CASSYKPSQPQHF. The CDR3 DNA sequence: TGTGCCAGCAGTTATAAGCCAAGTCAGCCCCAGCATTTT.

V and J are TRBV11-2 and TRBJ2-7; TRBD2 aligns across 14 bases. This CDR3 contains 15 residues. V gave up 5 bases and J gave up 2 bases; unmatched junction bases: 2. Germline V gene sequence: CDR1 SGHAT, CDR2 FQNNGV. The CDR3 DNA sequence: TGTGCCAGCAGCCGGACTAGCGGGGGGCCCTACGAGCAGTACTTC. It specifies CASSRTSGGPYEQYF.